Listed here are 8 T cell receptor beta chains from one sample, sequenced in a study of shared clonotypes between healthy human individuals. Some clones are missing from TCRdb's copy, which holds only in-frame ones; the method was immunoSEQ multiplex PCR. The sample holds about 1.5 million clones; 95% to 99% are singletons and the top ten take roughly 0.4%. Sequenced: naive CD4+ T cells sorted from blood. The sample's subset: CD45RA+ positively selected. All receptors come from a young man in good health.

The rearrangement uses TRBV5-4 and TRBJ2-3; D tentatively reads TRBD1 or TRBD2 (5 bases each). V was pared by 4 bases and J by 3 bases, with 18 bases between. The germline gives CDR1 SGHNT, CDR2 YYREEE (reference sequence). This CDR3 region has 16 residues. The CDR3 nucleotides are TGTGCCAGCAGCACCCCTGAGGGGAGTAAGACAGATACGCAGTATTTT. Protein sequence: CASSTPEGSKTDTQYF.

The gene calls are TRBV30 and TRBJ1-2; TRBD1 aligns across 7 bases. The CDR3 runs to 14 residues. From germline, CDR1 is GTSNPN and CDR2 SVGIG (reference sequence). V lost 3 bases and J lost 2; bases outside the gene matches: 6. The CDR3 nucleotides are TGTGCCTGGAGGGGGGACAGACCAAACTATGGCTACACCTTC. Translated: CAWRGDRPNYGYTF.

This rearrangement joins TRBV5-1 to TRBJ2-7; 8 bases map to TRBD2. Trimming took 5 bases from V and 1 from J; bases not matched to a gene: 8. CDR1 is SGHRS, CDR2 YFSETQ, per germline. The CDR3 spans 15 residues. For the CDR3, the DNA is TGCGCCAGCAGTTCGATCGGGACTAGATCCTACGAGCAGTACTTC. Protein product: CASSSIGTRSYEQYF.

Turning to this clone: Other DNA sequences of this sample code for an identical CDR3. The CDR3 DNA is TGTGCCAGCTCACGAAGCAGGGACTACGAGCAGTACTTC. Residues: CASSRSRDYEQYF. This sequence joins TRBV18 and TRBJ2-7, with a weak D call TRBD1 (5 bases). CDR3 length equals 13 residues. Trimming cost V 4 bases and J 3 bases, with 10 bases left between them. Germline V gene sequence: CDR1 KGHSH, CDR2 LQKENI.

This rearrangement joins TRBV5-8 to TRBJ2-7, with D possibly matching TRBD1 (6 bases). Germline loops: CDR1 SGHTS, CDR2 YDEGEE. V shed 0 bases and J shed 6 bases, with 19 bases lying between them. The CDR3 spans 16 residues. DNA of the CDR3: TGTGCCAGCAGCTTGGCCGTCGCACCAGGGGCCGGCGAGCAGTACTTC. It encodes CASSLAVAPGAGEQYF.

The V call is TRBV27, the J call TRBJ2-2; 8 nucleotides align to TRBD1. This CDR3 comprises 15 residues. The germline V gene has CDR1 MNHEY and CDR2 SMNVEV (reference sequence). V shed 2 bases, J shed 4 bases, and the junction held 3 bases outside the gene matches. The CDR3, as DNA: TGTGCCAGCAGTTTACCGGACAGGGTCACCGGGGAGCTGTTTTTT. Its protein is CASSLPDRVTGELFF.

The rearrangement links TRBV5-1 to TRBJ2-7, with TRBD2 matching over 7 bases. Germline loops: CDR1 SGHRS, CDR2 YFSETQ. CDR3 length: 14 residues. The V gene end was trimmed by 0 bases and the J gene end by 7 bases; junction bases not matched to a gene: 7. The CDR3 reads CASSLEASGREQYF. The CDR3 nucleotides read TGCGCCAGCAGCTTGGAGGCTAGCGGTCGAGAGCAGTACTTC.

The chain uses TRBV7-9 and TRBJ1-1; 9 nucleotides agree with TRBD1. The CDR3 extends over 15 amino acids. J lost 0 bases, V lost 4 bases, and 3 bases had no gene match. From germline, CDR1 is SEHNR and CDR2 FQNEAQ (reference sequence). Written as DNA, the CDR3 is TGTGCCAGCAGCTGGACAGGGGCTATGAACACTGAAGCTTTCTTT. Protein sequence: CASSWTGAMNTEAFF.